This T cell receptor (beta chain) was identified during a study of cytomegalovirus exposure and HLA in healthy donors. General study findings and limits: Sequencing likely produced, as an artifact, a cluster of highly shared sequence variants.

Germline CDR1 MDHEN, CDR2 SYDVKM. The length of the CDR3 is 15 residues. V was clipped by 3 bases and J by 5 bases; unmatched bases: 8. Both 60 Vbeta primers and 13 Jbeta primers went into the PCR. As handled by the study authors: An analysis that came later counted 80 million or so unique TCR beta chains, approximately 12 million shared. Only in-frame clones appear in the TCRdb table, and some are missing; sequencing was by immunoSEQ multiplex PCR. From that table come the V and J calls and clone size; the DNA was used to work out D and trimming. This table holds 250,000 to 350,000 clones, roughly two thirds found once. As to this clone: Antigen unknown.

The sample consisted of PBMCs. This chain connects TRBV28 to TRBJ2-7; 9 bases map to TRBD1. The origin of this receptor is a female donor in good health and CMV-seronegative. The CDR3 DNA reads as TGTGCCAGCAGTTTCTGGGGGACAGGGAGGAACGAGCAGTACTTC. It is translated as CASSFWGTGRNEQYF. Combining the CDR3 with reference TRBV28 and TRBJ2-7 gives the whole variable domain DVKVTQSSRYLVKRTGEKVFLECVQDMDHENMFWYRQDPGLGLRLIYFSYDVKMKEKGDIPEGYSVSREKKERFSLILESASTNQTSMYLCASSFWGTGRNEQYFGPGTRLTVT.